This T cell receptor (beta chain) was recovered during a study of long-term antiretroviral therapy in people with HIV. Study-wide background: The oldest samples precede the 2015 immediate-ART recommendation by about a decade. General study results and limits: Pre-ART expanded TRB clones stayed dominant throughout, though often decreasing after ART. Collection of the blood, which took place between about 2004 and 2018, possibly occurred under older ART regimens.

Comments on this clone: Its target is unknown.

It was version v3.0 of the immunoSEQ assay that was run at survey level. TCRdb's table, derived via immunoSEQ multiplex PCR, lists solely in-frame clones and lacks some. The sample holds 20,000 to 25,000 clones, around 79% seen once. This material consisted of unsorted PBMCs, taken 1.2 years after starting antiretroviral therapy. The TCR comes from a woman between 40 and 55 years old with HIV.

This CDR3 is CASSQGEVLGYTF. CDR3 bases: TGCGCCAGCAGCCAAGGGGAGGTTCTCGGCTACACCTTC. The chain couples TRBV4-1 to TRBJ1-2, with D hard to call. This CDR3 region has 13 residues. V shed 1 base and J shed 8 bases, with 11 bases lying between them. Germline CDR1 is MGHRA and CDR2 is YSYEKL.